Shown below are 2 T cell receptor beta chains from a single sample sequenced in a study of shared clonotypes between healthy human individuals. Sequencing used immunoSEQ multiplex PCR; TCRdb keeps in-frame clones, though not all of them. The table lists over a million clones, approximately 97% of them singletons. The sequenced sample consisted of naive CD4+ T cells sorted from blood. Subset meaning: CD45RA+ positively selected. Every receptor here comes from a man aged 25-45 years in good health.

V and J are TRBV28 and TRBJ1-2, with TRBD1 as a possible D gene (6 bases). Looked up from germline, CDR1 is MDHEN and CDR2 is SYDVKM. The V and J ends lost 3 bases and 5 bases respectively, with 13 bases between them. The CDR3 spans 14 residues. In DNA form, the CDR3 reads TGTGCCAGCAGTTTGCCCCAGGGGTATTATGGCTACACCTTC. It is translated as CASSLPQGYYGYTF.

Only one count was recorded for this clone. CDR3 sequence: CASSDVAGEYGELFF. For the CDR3, the DNA is TGCGCCAGCAGTGATGTAGCGGGAGAATATGGGGAGCTGTTTTTT. This chain links TRBV10-2 with TRBJ2-2, with 9 bases aligning to TRBD2. Trimming at V came to 3 bases and at J to 8 bases, leaving 7 bases not matched to a gene. The CDR3 is made up of 15 amino acids. Germline lookup yields CDR1 WSHSY and CDR2 SAAADI.